Presented here are 27 T cell receptor beta chains from one specimen sequenced in a study of regulatory dendritic cells for organ transplantation. Some clones are missing from TCRdb's copy, which holds only in-frame ones; the method was immunoSEQ multiplex PCR. The data hold about 29,000 clones, with about three quarters observed a single time. Specimen: memory CD4+ T cells from blood. Noted subset: CD45RO+ memory T cells. Source of these receptors: a human donor in good health.

The chain carries TRBV5-4 and TRBJ1-2; D is perhaps TRBD1 (5 bases). Germline loops: CDR1 SGHNT, CDR2 YYREEE (reference sequence). The CDR3 extends over 17 amino acids. Trimming removed 5 bases from V and 2 bases from J, with 22 bases in between. CDR3 loop: CASRKGFPSSGNYGYTF. In DNA, the CDR3 is TGTGCCAGCAGGAAGGGGTTTCCCTCTTCGGGGAACTATGGCTACACCTTC.

The rearrangement uses TRBV30 and TRBJ2-5; 10 nucleotides align to TRBD2. The germline V gene has CDR1 GTSNPN and CDR2 SVGIG (reference sequence). V lost 1 base and J lost 7; bases outside the gene matches: 9. The CDR3 extends over 15 amino acids. The CDR3 sequence: CAWSENLAGERTQYF. In nucleotides, the CDR3 is TGTGCCTGGAGTGAGAACCTAGCGGGAGAAAGGACCCAGTACTTC.

V gene TRBV7-3 combines with J gene TRBJ2-3; unclear D gene. Germline V gene lookup returns CDR1 SGHTA and CDR2 FQGTGA. Trimming left V 1 base short and J 3 bases short, with 11 bases between. The CDR3 covers 15 residues. In nucleotides, the CDR3 is TGTGCCAGCAGCTTAAGGCTTAGTGGGACAGATACGCAGTATTTT. It yields the protein CASSLRLSGTDTQYF.

The chain carries TRBV30 and TRBJ2-5, with a possible D match to TRBD1 (6 bases). Germline CDR1 and CDR2: GTSNPN and SVGIG (reference sequence). The CDR3 is 15 amino acids. Trimming removed 0 bases at V and 4 bases at J, with 15 bases between. The CDR3 nucleotides are TGTGCCTGGAGTGTACCAGGGGCAGGGTCAGAGACCCAGTACTTC. This gives the protein CAWSVPGAGSETQYF.

The chain uses TRBV19 and TRBJ1-1; TRBD1 matches at 7 bases. CDR1 is LNHDA and CDR2 is SQIVND in the germline V gene (reference sequence). J lost 0 bases, V lost 7 bases, and 17 bases had no gene match. The CDR3 consists of 18 residues. The CDR3 region is CASTPQGGAGFMNTEAFF. The CDR3 bases are TGTGCCAGTACCCCACAAGGGGGCGCCGGGTTCATGAACACTGAAGCTTTCTTT.

This rearrangement joins TRBV5-1 to TRBJ2-1; D is ambiguous. This CDR3 has 16 residues. Germline assignment: CDR1 SGHRS and CDR2 YFSETQ. V lost 4 bases to trimming and J lost 0 bases, with 14 bases between them. The CDR3 here is CASSRAGESSYNEQFF. CDR3 nucleotide sequence: TGCGCCAGCAGCCGGGCAGGCGAAAGCTCCTACAATGAGCAGTTCTTC.

This chain joins TRBV28 and TRBJ1-5; 7 nucleotides line up with TRBD1. The CDR3 is 14 residues long. Germline V CDR1 and CDR2: MDHEN, SYDVKM. CDR3 bases: TGTGTCGCAGAAACACCGGGACAGTATCAGCCCCAGCATTTT. Its protein product is CVAETPGQYQPQHF.

V is TRBV7-9 and J is TRBJ2-7; TRBD1 matches 9 bases. CDR1 SEHNR and CDR2 FQNEAQ come from the germline V gene (reference sequence). The CDR3 runs 14 residues. The ends lost 5 bases at V and 6 bases at J; junction bases unmatched: 8. This CDR3 is CASSHRDRASEQYF. The CDR3 DNA reads as TGTGCCAGCAGCCACCGGGACAGGGCATCCGAGCAGTACTTC.

The chain uses TRBV7-3 and TRBJ1-2, with TRBD1 matching 8 bases. The junction had 0 bases not matched to a gene; V was cut back by 4 bases and J by 5 bases. The CDR3 sequence is 12 residues long. Per germline, CDR1 SGHTA and CDR2 FQGTGA. The CDR3 here is CASSYRGYGYTF. CDR3 DNA: TGTGCCAGCAGCTACAGGGGGTATGGCTACACCTTC.

The V call is TRBV11-3, the J call TRBJ2-2, with 9 nucleotides matching TRBD2. The V segment lost 7 bases and the J segment 7 bases; nucleotides outside the gene matches: 7. CDR3 length: 14 residues. Germline assignment: CDR1 SGHNT and CDR2 YENEEA. The CDR3 DNA is TGTGCCAGCACTAGCGGGGAGCCGGGCGGGGAGCTGTTTTTT. Its translation is CASTSGEPGGELFF.

The chain is built from TRBV18 and TRBJ2-3, with 8 nucleotides matching TRBD2. CDR3 length: 15 residues. The germline gives CDR1 KGHSH, CDR2 LQKENI. The trim removed 5 bases at V and 0 bases at J, leaving 4 bases unmatched. The CDR3 sequence is CASSLASGSTDTQYF. For the CDR3, the DNA is TGTGCCAGCTCATTGGCTAGCGGGAGCACAGATACGCAGTATTTT.

The rearrangement uses TRBV4-1 and TRBJ1-5; D is uncertain. Germline lookup yields CDR1 MGHRA and CDR2 YSYEKL. The CDR3 runs to 17 residues. V lost 0 bases, J lost 0 bases, and 12 bases lay in between. The CDR3 region is CASSQDRAANSNQPQHF. The CDR3 DNA is TGCGCCAGCAGCCAAGATAGGGCAGCTAATAGCAATCAGCCCCAGCATTTT.

This rearrangement joins TRBV6-5 to TRBJ1-2; D is unclear. Trimming removed 2 bases at V and 8 bases at J, with 6 bases between. CDR3 length: 11 residues. CDR1 is MNHEY, CDR2 SVGAGI, per germline. The CDR3: CASSYGEGYTF. For the CDR3, the DNA is TGTGCCAGCAGTTACGGGGAAGGCTACACCTTC.

The rearrangement joins TRBV11-3 to TRBJ1-2; weak D call: TRBD1 (6 bases). Germline V gene lookup returns CDR1 SGHNT and CDR2 YENEEA. The CDR3 runs 16 residues. Trimming shortened V by 5 bases and J by 0 bases, and 16 bases separated the two germline ends. The CDR3 DNA is TGTGCCAGCAGCCTACTTATAACAGGGACTAACTATGGCTACACCTTC. Its protein product is CASSLLITGTNYGYTF.

The chain employs TRBV29-1 and TRBJ1-5; 8 bases are shared with TRBD1. Trimming took 6 bases from V and 3 from J; bases not matched to a gene: 4. Germline V CDR1 and CDR2: SQVTM, ANQGSEA. This CDR3 has 13 residues. The CDR3 protein is CSVRTGPNQPQHF. For the CDR3, the DNA is TGCAGCGTCCGGACAGGGCCCAATCAGCCCCAGCATTTT.

The rearrangement joins TRBV4-1 to TRBJ2-1; 16 nucleotides match TRBD2. Germline CDR1 is MGHRA and CDR2 is YSYEKL. V was pared by 1 base and J by 9 bases, with 6 bases of the junction left unmatched. This CDR3 has 17 amino acids. In DNA form, the CDR3 reads TGCGCCAGCAGCCAAGGGGGACTAGCGGGAGGGCCGACTGAGCAGTTCTTC. Amino acid sequence: CASSQGGLAGGPTEQFF.

CDR3 DNA: TGTGCCACCAGCGCAGGGTTTGAAAGCTATGGCTACACCTTC. Translation: CATSAGFESYGYTF. V and J are TRBV15 and TRBJ1-2, with D possibly TRBD1 on 5 matching bases. Trimming left V 5 bases short and J 4 bases short, with 14 bases between. The CDR3 runs to 14 residues. Germline CDR1 and CDR2: LNHNV and YYDKDF (reference sequence).

The V gene is TRBV6-1, the J gene TRBJ2-5; no clear D gene. V was pared by 5 bases and J by 8 bases, with 18 bases between. This CDR3 spans 14 amino acids. Germline V CDR1 and CDR2: MNHNS, SASEGT. The CDR3 spells CASSTTLPFSTQYF. As DNA, the CDR3 is TGTGCCAGCAGTACGACATTACCATTCAGTACCCAGTACTTC.

The chain couples TRBV7-9 to TRBJ2-1, with TRBD1 matching over 11 bases. This CDR3 region has 18 residues. Trimming removed 2 bases from V and 7 bases from J; junction bases left unmatched: 13. CDR1 and CDR2 from the germline V gene are SEHNR and FQNEAQ (reference sequence). The CDR3 is CASSLPLFGTGGFNEQFF. The CDR3, as DNA: TGTGCCAGCAGCTTACCATTATTCGGGACAGGGGGTTTTAATGAGCAGTTCTTC.

This clone was found a few times. The chain links TRBV19 to TRBJ1-6; D unresolved. The CDR3 loop spans 14 amino acids. The germline V gene has CDR1 LNHDA and CDR2 SQIVND (reference sequence). Trimming shortened V by 6 bases and J by 0 bases, and 6 bases separated the two germline ends. CDR3 sequence: CASRTGSYNSPLHF. For the CDR3, the DNA is TGTGCCAGTAGGACGGGCTCCTATAATTCACCCCTCCACTTT. The variable domain in full, with the rest retrieved from reference TRBV19 and TRBJ1-6, is DGGITQSPKYLFRKEGQNVTLSCEQNLNHDAMYWYRQDPGQGLRLIYYSQIVNDFQKGDIAEGYSVSREKKESFPLTVTSAQKNPTAFYLCASRTGSYNSPLHFGNGTRLTVT.

The chain uses TRBV6-1 and TRBJ2-7, with D uncertain. The CDR3 loop spans 16 amino acids. Trimming removed 4 bases at V and 4 bases at J, with 20 bases between. Germline V CDR1 and CDR2: MNHNS, SASEGT. The CDR3 loop is CASSATRVGRRYEQYF. As DNA, the CDR3 is TGTGCCAGCAGTGCGACCCGGGTCGGGCGCCGATACGAGCAGTACTTC.

The chain carries TRBV6-1 and TRBJ2-1; 8 bases align to TRBD2. With V trimmed by 2 bases and J by 5 bases, 5 bases remained unmatched. In germline, CDR1 is MNHNS, CDR2 SASEGT. CDR3 length: 15 amino acids. The DNA of the CDR3 is TGTGCCAGCAGTGAACCTCCGGGGGGGCACAATGAGCAGTTCTTC. Protein: CASSEPPGGHNEQFF.

In regard to this clone: Compared with germline, one end of the junction differs, possibly owing to a read error. The chain has TRBV7-7 and TRBJ2-1, with 14 nucleotides matching TRBD2. The CDR3 sequence is 15 residues long. Germline V gene sequence: CDR1 SSHAT, CDR2 FNYEAQ (reference sequence). CDR3 in amino acids: CASSPGLAGGNEQFF. CDR3 DNA: TGTGCTAGCAGCCCTGGACTAGCGGGGGGAAATGAGCAGTTCTTC.

On this clone: At one of its ends the junction is not consistent with the germline gene, which may arise from a read error. This sequence joins TRBV2 and TRBJ2-4, with D unclear. The CDR3 spans 11 residues. Germline V gives CDR1 SNHLY, CDR2 FYNNEI. Written as DNA, the CDR3 is TGTGCCAGCAGTGTCTCGAGCCAGAGTCACTTC. This sequence encodes CASSVSSQSHF.

The genes are TRBV10-3 and TRBJ2-7, with a tentative D call TRBD1 (6 bases). V was shortened by 10 bases and J by 0 bases, with 10 bases between the two germline ends. Germline CDR1 ENHRY, CDR2 SYGVKD. The CDR3 contains 12 residues. CDR3 DNA sequence: TGTGCCACCAGGACAGACTCCTACGAGCAGTACTTC. This translates into CATRTDSYEQYF.

This chain connects TRBV29-1 to TRBJ1-1, with D maybe TRBD1 (5 bases). Trimming removed 1 base at V and 6 bases at J, with 15 bases between. This CDR3 comprises 14 residues. Looked up from germline, CDR1 is SQVTM and CDR2 is ANQGSEA. CDR3 nucleotides: TGCAGCGTTGAAGTTAACCGGGACGGGTCTGAAGCTTTCTTT. Its translation: CSVEVNRDGSEAFF.

The rearrangement links TRBV7-3 to TRBJ1-1; a weak D match, TRBD1 (6 bases). Trimming removed 2 bases at V and 10 bases at J, with 14 bases between. Per the germline V gene, CDR1 is SGHTA and CDR2 is FQGTGA. CDR3 length: 13 residues. CDR3 coding DNA: TGTGCCAGCAGCTTAGGGTCCACAGGGATAGCTTTCTTT. Its protein product is CASSLGSTGIAFF.